This T cell receptor beta chain came from a study of cytomegalovirus exposure and HLA in healthy donors (dated by TCRdb to the late 2010s). Some background on the complete study: According to an earlier analysis of a few hundred of the donors, roughly 180 million T cells yielded over 90 million unique TCR beta sequences and more than 250 Gb of sequence data. An early release covering roughly 580 HLA-typed donors comprised approximately 290 gigabases of sequencing data and roughly 85 million unique TCR sequences. Of the roughly 400 genotyped donors, 81% fell in the genetic ancestry cluster associated with self-reported Caucasian donors. The study aimed to test whether signatures of past pathogen exposure could be identified by cataloging public T cell receptors. The study profiled the T cell repertoires of hundreds of subjects by immunosequencing and related them to cytomegalovirus serostatus. Besides the first cohort of 666 subjects, a separate validation cohort made up of roughly 120 different subjects was used. High-throughput TCR immunosequencing, statistical association of individual TCRs with disease status, and machine learning were combined to predict cytomegalovirus infection status. In a later analysis, previously published TCR beta repertoires from more than 500 donors were re-analyzed and high-resolution HLA genotyping was added so that TCR occurrence patterns could be studied. The later analysis used no new phenotypic data to find candidate immune exposures, relying instead on TCR beta sequences and their occurrence across donors. An earlier analysis of some 500 of the donors used high-throughput TCR beta sequencing to judge whether each TCR beta V gene segment behaved as functional or pseudogenic. Alongside the repertoire data, information on donor age, sex, ethnicity and CMV serostatus was compiled. A later genetic analysis took genome-wide SNP genotypes for 398 of the 666 donors and used that subset as a discovery cohort. Every repertoire in the discovery cohort had been generated on one and the same sequencing platform. Class I and class II HLA loci were covered by the typing at four-digit resolution. Typing coverage varied by locus: roughly 629-630 donors for A, B, C, DRB1 and DQB1; roughly 560 for DQA1; approximately 570 for DPA1; 450 to 480 for DPB1. Because of strong linkage in the cohort, roughly five DR-DQ haplotypes were treated as single units for association and clustering. Across around 400 genotyped donors of the cohort, an average of roughly 230,000 unique TCR beta nucleotide sequences per donor were sequenced, and roughly 20% of those sequences were non-productive. Beyond this particular receptor, the publication reports: A cluster of highly shared sequence variants was judged likely to represent a technical artifact of the sequencing pipeline. HLA typing was unavailable for some donors at each locus, so association tests used only the typed subset. An association between a missense DCLRE1C variant and V-gene and J-gene trimming of TCR beta chains was found in a later genetic analysis and replicated in an independent cohort. According to a later genetic analysis, donors in an Asian-associated ancestry cluster had fewer N-insertions in productive TCRs than the approximately 630-donor mean. Correlated functional status among segregating V segments might be attributable to linkage disequilibrium, but an unknown experimental factor could not be ruled out. Cytomegalovirus status was reported to be diagnosed by the classifier with high specificity and sensitivity in both the original and validation cohorts. A later analysis associated about 17,000 TCR beta sequences with specific HLA alleles at a false discovery rate of 0.05. Compared with equally common non-associated chains, HLA-associated TCR beta chains in a later analysis were more clonally expanded and had lower generation probabilities. In an earlier analysis of several hundred of the donors, most TCR beta V segments were observed in productive rearrangements about 87% or about 30% of the time, broadly matching IMGT annotations. Strong co-occurrence of HLA alleles, especially DR and DQ, made assigning TCR associations to individual alleles difficult. The 87-base-pair reads could not distinguish some IMGT-functional V segments, including TRBV6-2 and TRBV6-3, so those segments were excluded. Because counts were too low, more than 15 rarely observed V segments, including chromosome 9 orphons, were left out of the earlier analysis of 587 of the donors. In a later analysis, most CMV-associated TCR beta chains were found to appear HLA-restricted, with HLA associations seemingly driven largely by CMV exposure. Across donors, most TCR sequences were observed very rarely, whereas some public TCRs were present in many individuals. In the study, 150 to 200 TCR beta chains were listed as associated with cytomegalovirus. Several of the top co-occurrence clusters appeared to be linked to parvovirus B19, influenza, CMV and Epstein-Barr virus, according to a later analysis. Presence/absence analyses assumed roughly uniform sequencing depth across donors, an assumption that may not hold. A further reported finding was that TCR beta sequences accurately predicted the HLA-A and HLA-B alleles for most subjects in the first cohort. The authors suggested that the approach could potentially be extended to other disease states and immunological phenotypes. In vitro tests confirmed that a few of the cytomegalovirus-associated TCR beta chains recognize cytomegalovirus antigens. A later analysis found that TCR association rates varied across HLA loci, with DRB1 alleles showing the most associated TCRs and HLA-C alleles the fewest. For the cohort, immune exposure information was limited to CMV serostatus. Only TCR beta chains were sequenced in this cohort, and the absence of alpha or paired-chain data limited detectable features.

Points on this clone: Its antigen has not been determined. No base-level quality is on record; no much larger clone is a single base apart.

The cohort was made up of approximately 700 healthy bone marrow donors. All cohort members were sampled while nominally healthy, although unrecorded immune exposures were likely present. The donor was CMV seropositive and was included in the group of around 300 seropositive cohort members. Every donor gave a peripheral blood sample, and the peripheral blood mononuclear cells from that sample were used for TCR beta sequencing. Genomic DNA extraction from the blood cell samples was performed with the Qiagen DNeasy Blood Extraction Kit. Based on the germline V gene, the CDR1 and CDR2 sequences are SGHDT and YYEEEE. Its CDR3 holds 15 amino acids, cysteine through phenylalanine. Of the read, only the CDR3 DNA is kept; its 45 bases are in frame from base 1. After removal of 2 bases from V and 5 bases from J, the junction retains 5 bases not matched to a gene. The library relied on the immunoSEQ multiplex PCR assay. A mixture of 60 forward primers for TCR Vbeta segments and 13 reverse primers for TCR Jbeta segments was used in the multiplex PCR. Amplification of the CDR3 region of rearranged TCR beta genes was performed with a multiplex PCR assay on genomic DNA. The Illumina HiSeq System was used to sequence the amplified TCR beta libraries as 87-base-pair reads. Concerning the study's data processing: In a later analysis, tens of millions of unique TCR beta chains were counted across the approximately 670 repertoires, and approximately 11 million of these chains were shared by at least two donors. Raw reads were error-corrected and collapsed into unique sequences by a nearest-neighbor algorithm in which closely related sequences were merged to remove PCR and sequencing errors. Alignment of CDR3 sequences to IMGT reference sequences was used to assign V, D and J gene segments. For a sequence to be retained, at least a six-nucleotide match to both a V gene segment and a J gene segment was required. Rearrangements were called productive when the CDR3 lacked stop codons and stayed in frame with V and J; all others were non-productive. CDR3 was defined by IMGT convention, running from the second conserved V-encoded cysteine to the conserved J-encoded phenylalanine. The earlier analysis of 500 to 600 of the donors excluded sequences that lacked an unambiguous match to a single V gene segment. In an earlier analysis of some 590 of the donors, a V segment was called functional when productive rearrangements were above 56.7%, and segregating when the standard deviation between donors exceeded 5%. A statistical classification framework was built to diagnose cytomegalovirus status from the catalog of TCR beta chain sequences. In a later analysis, V and J genes were assigned by comparing TCR nucleotide sequences against IMGT/GENE-DB human TR gene sequences. Using the TCRdist pipeline, a later analysis assigned CDR3 sequences along with most-parsimonious VDJ recombination scenarios. In a later analysis, each TCR beta chain was defined by its CDR3 amino acid sequence together with its V-gene family, and reads without a unique V-gene family were excluded. In a later analysis, 450 to 600 highly shared, low-generation-probability nucleotide sequences were removed to address suspected cross-contamination and a sequencing artifact. In a later analysis, a clonal expansion index for each public chain was calculated from normalized within-repertoire ranks of inferred template counts. In a later analysis, generation probabilities were computed using a VDJ recombination model fitted to out-of-frame rearrangements, and the results were checked against IGoR. In a later analysis, hypergeometric tests were used to score TCR-TCR, TCR-HLA and TCR-CMV co-occurrence, with a repertoire-size bias correction applied to TCR pairs. A later analysis estimated false discovery rates by permuting HLA or CMV assignments 20 times. In a later analysis, co-occurring TCRs were grouped using DBSCAN, with TCRdist sequence similarity added in when clustering inside HLA-allele-positive subsets. Repertoires with fewer than 30,000 or more than 120,000 public chains were left out of co-occurrence clustering, as were five repertoires with anomalous nucleotide sharing. This is the immuneACCESS table as TCRdb keeps it, with only in-frame sequences that have V and J called. A part of the clones is gone; compared with another copy, unresolved V genes explain less than half, and the rest is unexplained. That table supplies the V and J calls and clone size; D and trimming were determined from the DNA. This sample is represented by about 120,000 clones; around 70% of them were singletons. Of the sample, around 10% is held by the ten largest clones.

This TCR came from a man in his thirties or forties in good health and CMV-seropositive. The chain uses TRBV5-6 and TRBJ2-3; 10 middle bases align to TRBD1. Material: PBMCs. The nucleotide sequence reads as follows: TGTGCCAGCAGCTTCAGACAGGGGGCAGGAGATACGCAGTATTTT. It translates to CASSFRQGAGDTQYF. With all but the CDR3 taken from the reference TRBV5-6 and TRBJ2-3 genes, the full variable domain is: DAGVTQSPTHLIKTRGQQVTLRCSPKSGHDTVSWYQQALGQGPQFIFQYYEEEERQRGNFPDRFSGHQFPNYSSELNVNALLLGDSALYLCASSFRQGAGDTQYFGPGTRLTVL.